These T cell receptor beta chains were read from a single sample in a study of blood T cells in healthy people across ages. TCRdb reprocessed the 5' RACE reads with MiXCR, giving one entry per CDR3 protein. The repertoire has about 700,000 distinct CDR3 sequences, roughly 32% of them found once; the top ten carry about 16%. Sequences were obtained from blood. All receptors derive from a woman of 80 years or more in good health. Each CDR3 is given with its conserved first and last residue. Fields, in order: V gene, D gene, clone size, J gene, CDR3 protein, CDR3 DNA. D genes are given only for firm matches. Size values are once, few and many counts, or a class for expanded clones, and some rows have none.

v_call: TRBV4-3; d_call: .; clone_size: many; j_call: TRBJ2-5; cdr3_aa: CASSQTISETQYF; cdr3_nt: TGCGCCAGCAGCCAAACTATTTCAGAGACCCAGTACTTC
v_call: TRBV7-2; d_call: TRBD2; clone_size: .; j_call: TRBJ2-5; cdr3_aa: CASSRSGTTIQETQYF; cdr3_nt: TGTGCCAGCAGCCGTAGCGGGACCACCATCCAAGAGACCCAGTACTTC
v_call: TRBV6-4; d_call: TRBD2; clone_size: few; j_call: TRBJ2-1; cdr3_aa: CASSDSTSGEQFF; cdr3_nt: TGTGCCAGCAGTGACTCGACTAGCGGTGAGCAGTTCTTC
v_call: TRBV7-9; d_call: .; clone_size: .; j_call: TRBJ1-6; cdr3_aa: CASSLGPGPPAPPHF; cdr3_nt: TGTGCCAGCAGCTTGGGCCCGGGACCTCCCGCACCCCCCCACTTT
v_call: TRBV6-1; d_call: TRBD2; clone_size: many; j_call: TRBJ2-7; cdr3_aa: CASSEVLAGYYEQYF; cdr3_nt: TGTGCCAGCAGTGAAGTTCTAGCGGGGTACTACGAGCAGTACTTC
v_call: TRBV20-1; d_call: TRBD2; clone_size: few; j_call: TRBJ2-3; cdr3_aa: CSASRLAGGFLADTQYF; cdr3_nt: TGCAGTGCGTCAAGACTAGCGGGAGGTTTTCTGGCAGATACGCAGTATTTT
v_call: TRBV7-9; d_call: TRBD1; clone_size: .; j_call: TRBJ1-5; cdr3_aa: CASSRQGDSNQPQHF; cdr3_nt: TGTGCCAGCAGCCGACAGGGCGATAGCAATCAGCCCCAGCATTTT
v_call: TRBV20-1; d_call: .; clone_size: many; j_call: TRBJ2-5; cdr3_aa: CSARNARNWEETQYF; cdr3_nt: TGCAGTGCTAGAAATGCCCGGAACTGGGAAGAGACCCAGTACTTC
v_call: TRBV3-1; d_call: .; clone_size: few; j_call: TRBJ1-1; cdr3_aa: CASSQTGVGEAFF; cdr3_nt: TGTGCCAGCAGCCAAACTGGGGTGGGTGAAGCTTTCTTT
v_call: TRBV20-1; d_call: .; clone_size: few; j_call: TRBJ2-5; cdr3_aa: CSALSRTGGHRYF; cdr3_nt: TGCAGTGCCCTTTCCCGAACAGGTGGTCATCGGTACTTC
v_call: TRBV7-3; d_call: .; clone_size: .; j_call: TRBJ2-7; cdr3_aa: CASSLMAASSYEQYF; cdr3_nt: TGTGCCAGCAGCTTAATGGCGGCCAGCTCCTACGAGCAGTACTTC
v_call: TRBV7-2; d_call: .; clone_size: many; j_call: TRBJ2-3; cdr3_aa: CASSPHARGTDTQYF; cdr3_nt: TGTGCCAGCAGCCCCCATGCCCGCGGCACAGATACGCAGTATTTT
v_call: TRBV20-1; d_call: TRBD2; clone_size: .; j_call: TRBJ2-1; cdr3_aa: CSAKQGLVGRSSYNEQFF; cdr3_nt: TGCAGTGCGAAACAAGGACTAGTCGGGCGGAGCTCCTACAATGAGCAGTTCTTC
v_call: TRBV20-1; d_call: TRBD2; clone_size: few; j_call: TRBJ2-3; cdr3_aa: CSALPGEGPMFSTDTQYF; cdr3_nt: TGCAGTGCACTACCCGGGGAGGGCCCCATGTTTAGCACAGATACGCAGTATTTT
v_call: TRBV27; d_call: .; clone_size: many; j_call: TRBJ1-1; cdr3_aa: CASSLLGAGLNTEAFF; cdr3_nt: TGTGCCAGCAGTCTACTTGGGGCAGGGCTGAACACTGAAGCTTTCTTT
v_call: TRBV7-6; d_call: TRBD2; clone_size: many; j_call: TRBJ2-3; cdr3_aa: CASSLSGRGSTDTQYF; cdr3_nt: TGTGCCAGCAGCTTATCGGGGCGGGGGAGCACAGATACGCAGTATTTT
v_call: TRBV12-3/TRBV12-4; d_call: .; clone_size: many; j_call: TRBJ2-7; cdr3_aa: CASSIIRDSREQYF; cdr3_nt: TGTGCCAGCAGCATAATACGGGACTCCCGCGAGCAGTACTTC
v_call: TRBV5-1; d_call: TRBD1; clone_size: many; j_call: TRBJ1-1; cdr3_aa: CASSLQGSTEAFF; cdr3_nt: TGTGCCAGCAGTTTACAGGGGTCCACTGAAGCTTTCTTT
v_call: TRBV20-1; d_call: .; clone_size: .; j_call: TRBJ2-3; cdr3_aa: CSAWDGVLTDTQYF; cdr3_nt: TGCAGTGCGTGGGACGGGGTATTGACAGATACGCAGTATTTT
v_call: TRBV20-1; d_call: .; clone_size: few; j_call: TRBJ1-5; cdr3_aa: CSARDGTPIQPQHF; cdr3_nt: TGCAGTGCTAGAGATGGTACCCCAATCCAGCCCCAGCATTTT
v_call: TRBV4-2; d_call: .; clone_size: many; j_call: TRBJ2-2; cdr3_aa: CASRLDQGTGELFF; cdr3_nt: TGTGCCAGCCGACTTGACCAGGGGACCGGGGAGCTGTTTTTT
v_call: TRBV2; d_call: .; clone_size: many; j_call: TRBJ2-3; cdr3_aa: CASNIRRSTPDTQYF; cdr3_nt: TGTGCCAGCAACATCCGGCGTAGCACTCCAGATACGCAGTATTTT
v_call: TRBV7-2; d_call: .; clone_size: many; j_call: TRBJ1-2; cdr3_aa: CASSLTVGGGGYTF; cdr3_nt: TGTGCCAGCAGCCTAACAGTTGGGGGAGGAGGCTACACCTTC
v_call: TRBV9; d_call: TRBD2; clone_size: few; j_call: TRBJ2-1; cdr3_aa: CASSAGTSGGPLQFF; cdr3_nt: TGTGCCAGCAGCGCCGGGACTAGCGGGGGGCCATTGCAGTTCTTC
v_call: TRBV12-3/TRBV12-4; d_call: .; clone_size: .; j_call: TRBJ2-7; cdr3_aa: CASSFNHYEQYF; cdr3_nt: TGTGCCAGCAGTTTCAATCACTACGAGCAGTACTTC
v_call: TRBV9; d_call: TRBD2; clone_size: .; j_call: TRBJ2-3; cdr3_aa: CASSAHRGDQGDTQYF; cdr3_nt: TGTGCCAGCAGCGCCCACCGGGGGGACCAGGGAGATACGCAGTATTTT
v_call: TRBV20-1; d_call: TRBD2; clone_size: .; j_call: TRBJ2-2; cdr3_aa: CSAGLAGGPYTGELFF; cdr3_nt: TGCAGTGCGGGACTAGCGGGGGGCCCGTACACCGGGGAGCTGTTTTTT
v_call: TRBV7-8; d_call: TRBD2; clone_size: few; j_call: TRBJ2-2; cdr3_aa: CASSPALLAGARGGELFF; cdr3_nt: TGTGCCAGCAGCCCGGCCCTCCTAGCGGGGGCCAGGGGCGGGGAGCTGTTTTTT
v_call: TRBV10-3; d_call: .; clone_size: .; j_call: TRBJ1-3; cdr3_aa: CAISEGAGNTIYF; cdr3_nt: TGTGCCATCAGTGAGGGGGCTGGAAACACCATATATTTT
v_call: TRBV20-1; d_call: TRBD1; clone_size: many; j_call: TRBJ1-5; cdr3_aa: CSARGGGGGQPQHF; cdr3_nt: TGCAGTGCTAGAGGTGGAGGGGGCGGACAGCCCCAGCATTTT
v_call: TRBV5-1; d_call: TRBD1; clone_size: many; j_call: TRBJ2-7; cdr3_aa: CASSPGTGINLSYEQYF; cdr3_nt: TGCGCCAGCAGCCCCGGGACAGGGATAAATCTGTCCTACGAGCAGTACTTC
v_call: TRBV5-1; d_call: .; clone_size: .; j_call: TRBJ1-1; cdr3_aa: CASSLGDWGHNGNTEAFF; cdr3_nt: TGCGCCAGCAGCTTGGGGGATTGGGGCCACAACGGGAACACTGAAGCTTTCTTT
v_call: TRBV7-9; d_call: .; clone_size: few; j_call: TRBJ1-3; cdr3_aa: CASSFILSSGNTIYF; cdr3_nt: TGTGCCAGCAGCTTTATACTGAGCTCTGGAAACACCATATATTTT
v_call: TRBV10-3; d_call: TRBD1; clone_size: many; j_call: TRBJ2-3; cdr3_aa: CATSGQGATDTQYF; cdr3_nt: TGTGCCACCTCGGGACAGGGGGCCACAGATACGCAGTATTTT
v_call: TRBV7-2; d_call: .; clone_size: many; j_call: TRBJ2-6; cdr3_aa: CASSFRGAGANVLTF; cdr3_nt: TGTGCCAGCAGCTTTCGCGGGGCTGGGGCCAACGTCCTGACTTTC
v_call: TRBV7-9; d_call: .; clone_size: many; j_call: TRBJ2-3; cdr3_aa: CASSPLDTSETSDTQYF; cdr3_nt: TGTGCCAGCAGCCCCCTTGATACCAGCGAAACATCAGATACGCAGTATTTT
v_call: TRBV7-2; d_call: TRBD1; clone_size: many; j_call: TRBJ1-4; cdr3_aa: CASSQPGQGEKLFF; cdr3_nt: TGTGCCAGCAGCCAACCGGGACAGGGTGAAAAACTGTTTTTT
v_call: TRBV20-1; d_call: .; clone_size: many; j_call: TRBJ1-1; cdr3_aa: CSARVEGRGEAFF; cdr3_nt: TGCAGTGCTAGAGTTGAGGGGAGGGGTGAAGCTTTCTTT
v_call: TRBV7-8; d_call: .; clone_size: .; j_call: TRBJ2-2; cdr3_aa: CASSLKPTGMSTGELFF; cdr3_nt: TGTGCCAGCAGCTTAAAACCTACAGGGATGAGCACCGGGGAGCTGTTTTTT
v_call: TRBV5-1; d_call: TRBD2; clone_size: .; j_call: TRBJ2-3; cdr3_aa: CASSLDSGASTDTQYF; cdr3_nt: TGCGCCAGCAGCTTGGACAGCGGGGCTAGCACAGATACGCAGTATTTT
v_call: TRBV7-2; d_call: .; clone_size: many; j_call: TRBJ1-6; cdr3_aa: CASSLGRGYDSPLHF; cdr3_nt: TGTGCCAGCAGCTTAGGCAGGGGTTATGATTCACCCCTCCACTTT
v_call: TRBV29-1; d_call: .; clone_size: many; j_call: TRBJ2-7; cdr3_aa: CSVTGAYEQYF; cdr3_nt: TGCAGCGTCACGGGAGCCTACGAGCAGTACTTC
v_call: TRBV3-1; d_call: .; clone_size: .; j_call: TRBJ2-5; cdr3_aa: CASSLAEIKYQETQYF; cdr3_nt: TGTGCCAGCAGCCTAGCGGAGATTAAGTACCAAGAGACCCAGTACTTC
v_call: TRBV14; d_call: TRBD1; clone_size: once; j_call: TRBJ2-5; cdr3_aa: CASSRPGQLSETQYF; cdr3_nt: TGTGCCAGCAGCCGCCCGGGACAGCTATCAGAGACCCAGTACTTC
v_call: TRBV27; d_call: TRBD2; clone_size: .; j_call: TRBJ2-3; cdr3_aa: CANSFVAGGTDTQYF; cdr3_nt: TGTGCTAACAGTTTTGTAGCGGGAGGTACAGATACGCAGTATTTT
v_call: TRBV30; d_call: .; clone_size: many; j_call: TRBJ2-3; cdr3_aa: CAWSGGITDTQYF; cdr3_nt: TGTGCCTGGAGTGGAGGGATCACAGATACGCAGTATTTT
v_call: TRBV2; d_call: .; clone_size: many; j_call: TRBJ1-5; cdr3_aa: CASSASRDTNQPQHF; cdr3_nt: TGTGCCAGCAGTGCCAGCCGGGACACCAATCAGCCCCAGCATTTT
v_call: TRBV5-1; d_call: .; clone_size: .; j_call: TRBJ2-1; cdr3_aa: CASSLEGHYNEQFF; cdr3_nt: TGCGCCAGCAGCTTAGAGGGGCACTACAATGAGCAGTTCTTC